Each of the 21 T cell receptor beta chains below was sequenced from the same sample in a study of CD8 T cells in ankylosing spondylitis. In TCRdb, the 5' RACE reads were re-called with MiXCR into one record per CDR3 protein. The data contain around 130,000 distinct CDR3 sequences, about 7% of them singletons. Material: blood, either unsorted or a sorted T cell fraction (not recorded which). The source is a male donor with ankylosing spondylitis or in good health (not recorded which).

This chain joins TRBV7-9 and TRBJ2-1; D is tentatively TRBD1 or TRBD2 (6 bases each). Germline CDR1 reads SEHNR; CDR2 reads FQNEAQ (reference sequence). CDR3 length: 15 residues. Trimming stripped 2 bases from V and 4 bases from J, with 12 bases between. CDR3 protein: CASSLRGESYNEQFF. The CDR3, as DNA: TGTGCCAGCAGCTTAAGGGGGGAGTCATACAATGAGCAGTTCTTC. The whole variable domain, remainder taken from reference TRBV7-9 and TRBJ2-1, is DTGVSQNPRHKITKRGQNVTFRCDPISEHNRLYWYRQTLGQGPEFLTYFQNEAQLEKSRLLSDRFSAERPKGSFSTLEIQRTEQGDSAMYLCASSLRGESYNEQFFGPGTRLTVL.

This clonotype was counted ten times or more. This sequence joins TRBV7-2 and TRBJ2-7; 8 nucleotides agree with TRBD1. Germline CDR1 and CDR2: SGHTA and FQGNSA. After removal of 5 bases from V and 2 bases from J, the junction contained 2 bases not matched to a gene. The CDR3 sequence is 13 residues long. The CDR3 DNA reads as TGTGCCAGCAGCCCGACAGGGGCCTACGAGCAGTACTTC. Protein product: CASSPTGAYEQYF.

Many counts were recorded for this clonotype. The V and J genes are TRBV29-1 and TRBJ2-6, with 8 nucleotides matching TRBD1. Germline values: CDR1 SQVTM, CDR2 ANQGSEA. The CDR3 has 15 residues. Trimming cost V 4 bases and J 1 base; bases outside gene matches: 3. The CDR3 DNA follows: TGCAGCGTTGGACAGGGGAGGTCTGGGGCCAACGTCCTGACTTTC. It specifies CSVGQGRSGANVLTF.

This clonotype was seen at least ten times. The DNA is omitted, as the CDR3 cannot be located on it reliably, and the CDR3 follows TCRdb's listing. V is TRBV21-1 and J is TRBJ2-7; whether TRBD1, the table's D call, matches the DNA was not checked. TRBV21-1 is a pseudogene segment. Inclusive of both ends, the CDR3 amounts to 21 amino acids. CDR3 residues: CASSPWGQGAWDCMSSYEQYF.

Many counts were recorded for this clonotype. J is TRBJ2-4 and V is TRBV5-6, with D perhaps matching TRBD1 (5 bases). This CDR3 contains 12 residues. The V gene lost 0 bases and the J gene lost 15 bases, with 13 bases spanning the gap. From germline, CDR1 is SGHDT and CDR2 YYEEEE. The CDR3 DNA reads TGTGCCAGCAGCTTGGGACAGAGGAATGGGTACTTC. Protein product: CASSLGQRNGYF.

This clonotype was recorded a few times. CDR3 nucleotides: TGCGCCAGCAGCTTGGGCGGGACAGGGTATTACTCTGGAAACACCATATATTTT. Translated: CASSLGGTGYYSGNTIYF. V and J are TRBV5-1 and TRBJ1-3, with 9 bases lining up with TRBD1. The germline gives CDR1 SGHRS, CDR2 YFSETQ. The CDR3 has 18 residues. After removal of 0 bases from V and 0 bases from J, the junction contained 7 bases not matched to a gene.

At least ten counts were recorded for this clonotype. This chain links TRBV6-1 with TRBJ2-1, with unresolved D. The CDR3 length is 13 residues. The V end was cut by 7 bases, the J end by 4 bases, with 11 bases between. Germline V CDR1 and CDR2: MNHNS, SASEGT. CDR3 nucleotide sequence: TGTGCCAGCACCCACCCCGCTTACAATGAGCAGTTCTTC. The encoded protein is CASTHPAYNEQFF.

This clonotype was recorded at least ten times. DNA of the CDR3: TGTGCCAGCAGTTTACTAGCGGGGGGCTACGAGCAGTACTTC. Its translation is CASSLLAGGYEQYF. The rearrangement links TRBV12-3 or TRBV12-4 to TRBJ2-7; 11 nucleotides align to TRBD2. The length of the CDR3 is 14 residues. The V gene end was trimmed by 2 bases and the J gene end by 3 bases; junction bases not matched to a gene: 0.

This clonotype was seen at least ten times. The rearrangement uses TRBV12-3 or TRBV12-4 and TRBJ1-1; D perhaps matches TRBD1 (6 bases). Trimming took 6 bases from V and 4 from J, leaving 12 bases between them. This CDR3 spans 13 amino acids. As DNA, the CDR3 is TGTGCCAGCAGCTCTACAGGGACCACTGAAGCTTTCTTT. Protein sequence: CASSSTGTTEAFF.

This clonotype was detected many times. The chain uses TRBV10-3 and TRBJ2-1, with D possibly matching TRBD2 (6 bases). Trimming stripped 8 bases from V and 7 bases from J, with 15 bases between. In germline, CDR1 is ENHRY, CDR2 SYGVKD. This CDR3 is 13 amino acids long. The CDR3 DNA follows: TGTGCCATCTCCCTCCGGGAGATGAATGAGCAGTTCTTC. This codes for CAISLREMNEQFF.

This clonotype showed up many times. The chain joins TRBV5-1 to TRBJ1-5; maybe TRBD1 (5 bases). This CDR3 contains 16 residues. CDR1 and CDR2 from the germline V gene are SGHRS and YFSETQ. The V end lost 5 bases, the J end lost 0 bases, and 15 bases lay between the germline ends. The CDR3 region has the DNA TGCGCCAGCAGGTCATCGCCGACAGATAGCAATCAGCCCCAGCATTTT. It specifies CASRSSPTDSNQPQHF.

This clonotype has at least ten counts. This chain connects TRBV20-1 to TRBJ2-1; a possible D gene is TRBD2 (5 bases). V dropped 6 bases and J dropped 4 bases, with 13 bases sitting between them. In germline, CDR1 is DFQATT, CDR2 SNEGSKA (reference sequence). The CDR3 length is 13 residues. CDR3 amino acids: CSATVGSYNEQFF. Here the CDR3 DNA reads TGCAGTGCCACAGTTGGGAGTTACAATGAGCAGTTCTTC.

This clonotype has a handful of counts. The rearrangement uses TRBV30 and TRBJ1-5; 7 positions agree with TRBD1. V dropped 2 bases and J dropped 5; count of bases not matched to a gene: 3. There are 13 residues in the CDR3. Germline values: CDR1 GTSNPN, CDR2 SVGIG (reference sequence). CDR3 coding DNA: TGTGCCTGGAGTTTCACAGGGGATCAGCCCCAGCATTTT. Protein sequence: CAWSFTGDQPQHF.

This clonotype was counted a few times. The V and J genes are TRBV10-3 and TRBJ1-1; no clear D gene. Deletions cut 5 bases from V and 3 bases from J, with 19 bases between. The CDR3 runs 16 residues. Per germline, CDR1 ENHRY and CDR2 SYGVKD. The CDR3 coding sequence is TGTGCCATCAGTAGGAGAGAGGGAACAACGGACACTGAAGCTTTCTTT. Its protein product is CAISRREGTTDTEAFF.

This clonotype was seen a few times. This chain uses TRBV5-1 with TRBJ2-7, with no clear D. The V end was cut by 4 bases, the J end by 0 bases, with 14 bases between. Germline loops: CDR1 SGHRS, CDR2 YFSETQ. CDR3 length equals 15 residues. The CDR3 spells CASSPQDGYSYEQYF. CDR3 coding DNA: TGCGCCAGCAGCCCCCAGGACGGCTACTCCTACGAGCAGTACTTC.

This clonotype was recorded a few times. A clone one base away is much larger, so this may be a read error. The rearrangement joins TRBV12-3 or TRBV12-4 to TRBJ1-2; D call uncertain. V lost 6 bases, J lost 8 bases, and 13 bases lay in between. CDR3 length: 12 amino acids. CDR3 in amino acids: CASSMASLGYTF. The CDR3 nucleotides read TGTGCCAGCAGCATGGCCTCTCTAGGCTACACCTTC.

On this clonotype itself: This may be a read error: a much more frequent sequence differs by one nucleotide. As the CDR3 is not closed by the conserved phenylalanine or tryptophan, this likely results from a read error. The chain carries TRBV20-1 and TRBJ2-4; D gene ambiguous. This CDR3 has 15 amino acids. CDR1 DFQATT and CDR2 SNEGSKA come from the germline V gene (reference sequence). Trimming took off 5 bases at V and 0 bases at J, with 14 bases between the two ends. The chain's CDR3 is CSARSAEVAKNIQYI. Here the CDR3 DNA reads TGCAGTGCTCGCTCCGCGGAAGTAGCCAAAAACATTCAGTACATC.

This clonotype occurred many times. J is TRBJ2-7 and V is TRBV7-2; 8 nucleotides line up with TRBD2. Trimming took 1 base from V and 7 from J; bases not matched to a gene: 9. This CDR3 is 15 amino acids long. Germline V gene data show CDR1 as SGHTA and CDR2 as FQGNSA. Written as DNA, the CDR3 is TGTGCCAGCAGCTTAGACCCCGGGGGGGTGGATGAGCAGTACTTC. It specifies CASSLDPGGVDEQYF.

This clonotype occurred many times. The chain couples TRBV25-1 to TRBJ2-5, with no clear D. The CDR3 totals 12 residues. Trimming shortened V by 4 bases and J by 4 bases, and 7 bases separated the two germline ends. Germline V gene lookup returns CDR1 MGHDK and CDR2 SYGVNS. The CDR3 sequence: CASSVSGETQYF. The CDR3, as DNA: TGTGCCAGCAGTGTATCGGGAGAGACCCAGTACTTC.

This clonotype was seen many times. The J gene is TRBJ2-7, the V gene TRBV7-2; D is unclear. This CDR3 is built from 16 residues. CDR1 and CDR2 (germline): SGHTA, FQGNSA. Trimming left V 5 bases short and J 2 bases short, with 19 bases between. DNA for the CDR3: TGTGCCAGCAGCCCCAGTCCTGTGGCGTCCACCTACGAGCAGTACTTC. This gives the protein CASSPSPVASTYEQYF.

The sample holds many counts of this clonotype. This chain uses TRBV5-1 with TRBJ1-2; TRBD1 agrees at 7 bases. V dropped 4 bases and J dropped 4; count of bases not matched to a gene: 10. The CDR3 loop spans 15 amino acids. Germline CDR1 SGHRS, CDR2 YFSETQ. The CDR3 DNA is TGCGCCAGCAGCGCTTCCTCAGGGGGGGGCTATGGCTACACCTTC. Its protein is CASSASSGGGYGYTF. The complete variable domain, with remaining parts taken from reference TRBV5-1 and TRBJ1-2, reads KAGVTQTPRYLIKTRGQQVTLSCSPISGHRSVSWYQQTPGQGLQFLFEYFSETQRNKGNFPGRFSGRQFSNSRSEMNVSTLELGDSALYLCASSASSGGGYGYTFGSGTRLTVV.